The 20 T cell receptor beta chains reported below all come from one sample, sequenced in a study of T cells in narcolepsy. Produced via immunoSEQ multiplex PCR; TCRdb's table is partial and in-frame only. The sample carries about 27,000 clones, around 78% recorded once. Sequenced input: CD45RA- memory CD4+ T cells from PBMCs. The receptors were gathered from a human donor with narcolepsy.

The chain joins TRBV5-6 to TRBJ1-2; D might be TRBD1 (6 bases). This CDR3 contains 15 residues. The germline CDR1 and CDR2 sequences are SGHDT and YYEEEE. The germline V and J ends were trimmed by 4 bases and 3 bases, with 16 bases remaining between them. CDR3 in DNA: TGTGCCAGCAGCAGGGTCGGGCAGGGGTACTATGGCTACACCTTC. Translating gives CASSRVGQGYYGYTF.

This chain's CDR3 is CASHAKTGLVQETQYF. As DNA, the CDR3 is TGTGCCAGCCACGCTAAGACAGGGCTCGTACAAGAGACCCAGTACTTC. V is TRBV27 and J is TRBJ2-5; 7 bases align to TRBD1. The CDR3 length is 16 residues. V dropped 8 bases and J dropped 2; count of bases not matched to a gene: 14. Germline V gene sequence: CDR1 MNHEY, CDR2 SMNVEV (reference sequence).

V is TRBV7-8 and J is TRBJ2-7; 7 nucleotides align to TRBD1. Per the germline V gene, CDR1 is SGHVS and CDR2 is FQNEAQ. V dropped 0 bases and J dropped 4; count of bases not matched to a gene: 6. The CDR3 runs 15 residues. The CDR3 protein is CASSLALGTEYEQYF. In DNA, the CDR3 is TGTGCCAGCAGCTTAGCGCTCGGGACAGAGTACGAGCAGTACTTC.

This chain joins TRBV2 and TRBJ1-6; D remains unclear. The CDR3 totals 15 residues. The V end lost 4 bases, the J end lost 8 bases, and 15 bases lay between the germline ends. Germline assignment: CDR1 SNHLY and CDR2 FYNNEI. This CDR3 is CASSVEGVSHSPLHF. The CDR3 DNA reads TGTGCCAGCAGTGTCGAGGGCGTAAGTCATTCACCCCTCCACTTT.

The chain carries TRBV23-1 and TRBJ2-4; D gene unclear. TRBV23-1 is an open reading frame, and its role is uncertain. The CDR3 is 18 residues long. V lost 1 base and J lost 0, with 16 bases in between. The CDR3 spells CASSQFKTIIIAKNIQYF. CDR3 in DNA: TGCGCCAGCAGTCAATTCAAGACAATTATCATAGCCAAAAACATTCAGTACTTC.

This clone came up once. The chain is built from TRBV4-2 and TRBJ2-3; 8 nucleotides align to TRBD2. The germline CDR1 and CDR2 sequences are LGHNA and YNFKEQ. V was pared by 0 bases and J by 4 bases, with 9 bases of the junction left unmatched. This CDR3 spans 17 amino acids. The CDR3 DNA follows: TGTGCCAGCAGCCAAGATCCGGGGCGGGGGGTGTCAGATACGCAGTATTTT. Translated, it gives CASSQDPGRGVSDTQYF.

V is TRBV29-1 and J is TRBJ2-5; TRBD1 or TRBD2 may be the D gene (6 bases each). The CDR3 loop spans 14 amino acids. The V gene's germline CDR1 is SQVTM and CDR2 ANQGSEA. CDR3 DNA sequence: TGCAGTATTTCAGGGGAGGATATCCAAGAGACCCAGTACTTC. This encodes CSISGEDIQETQYF. The full variable domain, its missing parts supplied by reference TRBV29-1 and TRBJ2-5, is SAVISQKPSRDICQRGTSLTIQCQVDSQVTMMFWYRQQPGQSLTLIATANQGSEATYESGFVIDKFPISRPNLTFSTLTVSNMSPEDSSIYLCSISGEDIQETQYFGPGTRLLVL.

The chain carries TRBV10-1 and TRBJ1-4; no reliable D call. The CDR3 runs 15 residues. V was clipped by 2 bases and J by 7 bases, with 14 bases between them. Germline V CDR1 and CDR2: WNHNN, SYGVQD (reference sequence). DNA for the CDR3: TGCGCCAGCAGTGAGGTTACGGGATGGGCTGAAAAACTGTTTTTT. It yields the protein CASSEVTGWAEKLFF.

The chain recombines TRBV30 with TRBJ1-6; D not resolved. The CDR3 spans 13 residues. CDR1 is GTSNPN, CDR2 SVGIG, per germline (reference sequence). V lost 4 bases and J 0 bases, leaving 4 bases between the germline ends. CDR3 sequence (DNA): TGTGCCTGGAAACCCTCCTATAATTCACCCCTCCACTTT. Protein sequence: CAWKPSYNSPLHF.

The chain is built from TRBV5-4 and TRBJ1-5; no firm D call. The CDR3 runs to 13 residues. CDR1 and CDR2 from the germline V gene are SGHNT and YYREEE (reference sequence). The CDR3 here is CANVPPYHQPQHF. Here the CDR3 DNA reads TGTGCAAACGTCCCTCCTTATCATCAGCCCCAGCATTTT.

This sequence joins TRBV7-2 and TRBJ2-3; D is unclear. V lost 1 base and J lost 8, with 10 bases in between. Germline V gene sequence: CDR1 SGHTA, CDR2 FQGNSA. This CDR3 contains 13 residues. The CDR3 coding sequence is TGTGCCAGCAGCTTAGAATCCTGGGGTACGCAGTATTTT. Translated: CASSLESWGTQYF. The full variable domain, in which reference TRBV7-2 and TRBJ2-3 provide the parts outside the CDR3, is GAGVSQSPSNKVTEKGKDVELRCDPISGHTALYWYRQSLGQGLEFLIYFQGNSAPDKSGLPSDRFSAERTGGSVSTLTIQRTQQEDSAVYLCASSLESWGTQYFGPGTRLTVL.

The chain carries TRBV5-5 and TRBJ1-2; possible D gene TRBD1, 5 bases. The V end lost 4 bases, the J end lost 5 bases, and 24 bases lay between the germline ends. Germline CDR1 is SGHKS and CDR2 is YYEKEE (reference sequence). This CDR3 comprises 17 residues. In DNA, the CDR3 is TGTGCCAGCAGCCTCGTTTGGGGGACGGAACGATTGTATGGCTACACCTTC. Its translation is CASSLVWGTERLYGYTF.

The V gene is TRBV10-1, the J gene TRBJ2-5; possible D gene TRBD1, 6 bases. CDR3 size: 16 residues. Germline V gene sequence: CDR1 WNHNN, CDR2 SYGVQD (reference sequence). The V gene lost 3 bases and the J gene lost 4 bases, with 18 bases spanning the gap. DNA for the CDR3: TGCGCCAGCAGTGACTCTACTACAGGGATGGGAGAGACCCAGTACTTC. The encoded protein is CASSDSTTGMGETQYF.

The V and J genes are TRBV9 and TRBJ2-5, with 11 bases lining up with TRBD2. The V and J ends lost 3 bases and 6 bases, in that order; junction bases with no gene match: 7. This CDR3 contains 15 residues. Germline CDR1 is SGDLS and CDR2 is YYNGEE. CDR3 amino acids: CASSGVSGGAKTQYF. CDR3 nucleotide sequence: TGTGCCAGCAGCGGTGTTAGCGGGGGGGCGAAGACCCAGTACTTC.

This clone was seen a few times. This chain links TRBV5-1 with TRBJ1-2, with D possibly being TRBD1 (5 bases). Trimming pared 3 bases from V and 4 bases from J, leaving 10 bases between. The germline gives CDR1 SGHRS, CDR2 YFSETQ. CDR3 length equals 13 residues. The CDR3 region is CASSYPGSYGYTF. For the CDR3, the DNA is TGCGCCAGCAGCTACCCAGGGAGCTATGGCTACACCTTC.

Concerning this clone itself: This specimen includes other DNA sequences encoding the same CDR3. The chain has TRBV7-9 and TRBJ2-7; 12 bases map to TRBD1. The CDR3 extends over 16 amino acids. Germline CDR1 and CDR2: SEHNR and FQNEAQ (reference sequence). V was pared by 4 bases and J by 5 bases, with 9 bases of the junction left unmatched. The CDR3 sequence is CASSSRVGTGGHEQYF. The CDR3 DNA reads TGTGCCAGCAGCTCGAGGGTTGGGACAGGGGGCCACGAGCAGTACTTC.

This clone was observed a few times. The chain joins TRBV6-1 to TRBJ2-1; 10 bases are a match to TRBD2. The CDR3 contains 15 residues. CDR1 MNHNS and CDR2 SASEGT come from the germline V gene. V lost 6 bases and J lost 4; bases outside the gene matches: 6. The CDR3 DNA reads as TGTGCCAGCAGGGAAAGCGGGGGGGCTTACAATGAGCAGTTCTTC. Translation: CASRESGGAYNEQFF.

This clone was counted a few times. The V and J genes are TRBV11-3 and TRBJ1-6; 8 positions match TRBD1. The CDR3 loop spans 17 amino acids. CDR1 SGHNT and CDR2 YENEEA come from the germline V gene. J was trimmed by 7 bases and V by 5 bases; bases with no gene match: 13. Here the CDR3 reads CASSLWTGNEGNSPLHF. In nucleotides, the CDR3 is TGTGCCAGCAGCCTTTGGACAGGGAATGAGGGAAATTCACCCCTCCACTTT.

The chain employs TRBV5-1 and TRBJ1-2, with D tentatively TRBD1 (5 bases). CDR3 length: 16 residues. Germline CDR1 is SGHRS and CDR2 is YFSETQ. V gave up 4 bases and J gave up 2 bases, with 18 bases separating them. CDR3 sequence reads: CASSNEGWQPNYGYTF. CDR3 nucleotide sequence: TGCGCCAGCAGCAATGAGGGGTGGCAGCCGAACTATGGCTACACCTTC.

V gene TRBV4-1 combines with J gene TRBJ1-2, with 8 bases that match TRBD1. The CDR3 loop spans 17 amino acids. Germline loops: CDR1 MGHRA, CDR2 YSYEKL. The J segment lost 5 bases and the V segment lost 0 bases, leaving 11 bases of the junction unmatched. The CDR3 loop reads CASSQETWTGRMYGYTF. The CDR3 DNA sequence: TGCGCCAGCAGCCAAGAAACTTGGACAGGGAGAATGTATGGCTACACCTTC.